Reported below is one T cell receptor beta chain. The data originate from a study of blood T cell repertoires in COVID-19. CDR1 is SNHLY and CDR2 is FYNNEI in the germline V gene. J gave up 5 bases and V 6 bases, and 9 bases lay outside the gene matches. This CDR3 has 15 amino acids. The assay was immunoSEQ multiplex PCR, and TCRdb's table has in-frame clones only and misses some. The top ten hold 6% to 7% of the sample, which has over 45,000 clones, roughly 84% seen once. The sequenced material came from peripheral blood. The rearrangement uses TRBV2 and TRBJ2-2, with 7 nucleotides matching TRBD1. This sequence originates from a man between 45 and 60 years old with active COVID-19. The chain's CDR3 is CASRPTGTETGELFF. DNA of the CDR3: TGTGCCAGCAGGCCCACCGGGACAGAGACCGGGGAGCTGTTTTTT.